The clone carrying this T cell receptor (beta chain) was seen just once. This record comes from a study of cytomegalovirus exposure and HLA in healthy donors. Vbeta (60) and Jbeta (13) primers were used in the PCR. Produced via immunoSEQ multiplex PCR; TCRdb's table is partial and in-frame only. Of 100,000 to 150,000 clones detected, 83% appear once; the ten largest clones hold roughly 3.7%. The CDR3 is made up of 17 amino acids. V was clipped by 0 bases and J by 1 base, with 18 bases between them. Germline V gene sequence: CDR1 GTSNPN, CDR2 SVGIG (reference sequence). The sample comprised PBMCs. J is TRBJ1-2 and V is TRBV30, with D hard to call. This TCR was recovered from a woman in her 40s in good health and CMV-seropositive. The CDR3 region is CAWSVGPRADLNYGYTF. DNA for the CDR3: TGTGCCTGGAGTGTTGGGCCCAGAGCCGACCTTAACTATGGCTACACCTTC.